One T cell receptor (beta chain) is described in this entry. What it binds is unknown. The table came from immunoSEQ multiplex PCR; TCRdb's copy has only in-frame clones and leaves some out. The table lists some 200,000 clones, more than 80% of them singletons. These data originate in a study of T cell responses to AZD1222 COVID-19 vaccine. The study's findings and limits: Increases in Spike-specific TCR breadth and depth were seen after two AZD1222 doses.

This sample comprised peripheral blood, obtained 28 days after the second dose of the MenACWY control vaccine. The TCR was taken from an adult who received the MenACWY meningococcal vaccine as a control.

For the CDR3, the DNA is TGTGCCAGCAGCGTAGGAGTGTCAGTAGGTTCACCCCTCCACTTT. It is translated as CASSVGVSVGSPLHF. The V and J genes are TRBV9 and TRBJ1-6; D is unclear. Per the germline V gene, CDR1 is SGDLS and CDR2 is YYNGEE. The CDR3 covers 15 residues. Trimming removed 0 bases at V and 9 bases at J, with 13 bases between.